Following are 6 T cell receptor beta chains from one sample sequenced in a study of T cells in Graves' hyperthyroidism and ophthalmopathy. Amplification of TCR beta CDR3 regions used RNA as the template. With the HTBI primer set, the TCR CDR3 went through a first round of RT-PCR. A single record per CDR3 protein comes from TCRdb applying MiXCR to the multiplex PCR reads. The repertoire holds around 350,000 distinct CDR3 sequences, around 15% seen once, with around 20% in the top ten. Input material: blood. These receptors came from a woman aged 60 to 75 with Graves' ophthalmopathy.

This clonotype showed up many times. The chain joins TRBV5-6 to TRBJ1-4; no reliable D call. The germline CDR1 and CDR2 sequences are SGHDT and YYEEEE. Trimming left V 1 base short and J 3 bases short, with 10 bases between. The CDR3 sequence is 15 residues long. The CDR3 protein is CASSLFERSNEKLFF. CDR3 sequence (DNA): TGTGCCAGCAGCTTGTTTGAGAGGTCTAATGAAAAACTGTTTTTT.

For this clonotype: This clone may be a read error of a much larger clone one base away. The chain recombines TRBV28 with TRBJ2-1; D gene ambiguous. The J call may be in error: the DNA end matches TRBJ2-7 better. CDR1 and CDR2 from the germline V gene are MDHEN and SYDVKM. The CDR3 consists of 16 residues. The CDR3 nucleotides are TGTGCCAGCAGTTTTCGGGCGTATAGCTCCTACAATGAGCAGTACTTC. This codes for CASSFRAYSSYNEQYF.

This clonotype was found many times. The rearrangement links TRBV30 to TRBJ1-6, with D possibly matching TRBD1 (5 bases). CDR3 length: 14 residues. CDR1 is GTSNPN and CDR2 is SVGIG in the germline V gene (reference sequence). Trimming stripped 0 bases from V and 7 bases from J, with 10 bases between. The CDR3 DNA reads TGTGCCTGGAGTGTAAACAGGCTGAATTCACCCCTCCACTTT. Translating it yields CAWSVNRLNSPLHF.

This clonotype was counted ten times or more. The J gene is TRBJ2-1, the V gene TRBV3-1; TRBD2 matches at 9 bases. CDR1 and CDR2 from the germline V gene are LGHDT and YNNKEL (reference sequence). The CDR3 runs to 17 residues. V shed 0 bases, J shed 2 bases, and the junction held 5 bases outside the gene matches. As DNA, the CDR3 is TGTGCCAGCAGCCAAGATTGGGCTAGCGGGACCTACAATGAGCAGTTCTTC. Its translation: CASSQDWASGTYNEQFF.

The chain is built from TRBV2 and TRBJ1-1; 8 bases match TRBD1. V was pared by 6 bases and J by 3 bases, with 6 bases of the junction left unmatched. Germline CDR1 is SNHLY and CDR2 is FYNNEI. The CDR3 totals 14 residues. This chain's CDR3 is CASRAQGAHTEAFF. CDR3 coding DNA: TGTGCCAGCAGGGCCCAGGGGGCGCACACTGAAGCTTTCTTT. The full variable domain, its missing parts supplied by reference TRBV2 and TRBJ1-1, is EPEVTQTPSHQVTQMGQEVILRCVPISNHLYFYWYRQILGQKVEFLVSFYNNEISEKSEIFDDQFSVERPDGSNFTLKIRSTKLEDSAMYFCASRAQGAHTEAFFGQGTRLTVV.

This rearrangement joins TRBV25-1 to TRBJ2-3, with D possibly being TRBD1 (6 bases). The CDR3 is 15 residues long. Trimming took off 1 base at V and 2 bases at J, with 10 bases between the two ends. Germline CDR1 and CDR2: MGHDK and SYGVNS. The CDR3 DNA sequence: TGTGCCAGCAGTGAATCAGGGGCTCACACAGATACGCAGTATTTT. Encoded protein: CASSESGAHTDTQYF.